The 27 T cell receptor beta chains given below trace back to one sample, sequenced in a study of blood T cell repertoires in COVID-19. The method was immunoSEQ multiplex PCR; TCRdb's version includes in-frame clones alone and lacks a portion of them. The table has 240,000 or so clones, roughly four fifths seen once. The sample consisted of peripheral blood. These receptor sequences come from a young man who had recovered from COVID-19.

This sequence joins TRBV12-5 and TRBJ2-3; the D gene is possibly TRBD2 (6 bases). The germline V and J ends were trimmed by 1 base and 6 bases, with 14 bases remaining between them. The CDR3 runs 15 residues. CDR1 and CDR2 (germline): LGHNT, FRNRAP. Written as DNA, the CDR3 is TGTGCTAGTGGTTTGGGGTACGGCGGGGTGGATACGCAGTATTTT. This encodes CASGLGYGGVDTQYF.

This chain uses TRBV6-5 with TRBJ1-5; TRBD1 matches 7 bases. The CDR3 is made up of 13 amino acids. Germline V CDR1 and CDR2: MNHEY, SVGAGI. The J segment lost 4 bases and the V segment lost 6 bases, leaving 3 bases of the junction unmatched. The CDR3 DNA is TGTGCCAGCAGAAGGGACAGTAATCAGCCCCAGCATTTT. As protein: CASRRDSNQPQHF.

This rearrangement joins TRBV28 to TRBJ2-1, with D uncertain. CDR3 size: 13 residues. CDR1 MDHEN and CDR2 SYDVKM come from the germline V gene. V lost 3 bases, J lost 9 bases, and 12 bases lay in between. The CDR3 DNA reads TGTGCCAGCAGTTTTCATGAGTCCGGTGAGCAGTTCTTC. Encoded protein: CASSFHESGEQFF. Variable domain in full (rest from reference TRBV28 and TRBJ2-1): DVKVTQSSRYLVKRTGEKVFLECVQDMDHENMFWYRQDPGLGLRLIYFSYDVKMKEKGDIPEGYSVSREKKERFSLILESASTNQTSMYLCASSFHESGEQFFGPGTRLTVL.

This clone was seen only a few times. The chain employs TRBV18 and TRBJ1-6; unclear D gene. Per the germline V gene, CDR1 is KGHSH and CDR2 is LQKENI. The length of the CDR3 is 12 residues. Trimming cost V 6 bases and J 14 bases, with 14 bases left between them. The CDR3 loop reads CASSPSSRSLHF. DNA of the CDR3: TGTGCCAGCTCCCCCTCCTCTCGGTCCCTCCACTTT.

The CDR3 protein is CAISEVSGEGETQYF. The CDR3 nucleotides read TGTGCCATCAGTGAAGTATCGGGGGAAGGGGAGACCCAGTACTTC. The J gene is TRBJ2-5, the V gene TRBV10-3; a possible D gene is TRBD2 (6 bases). Germline V lookup: CDR1 ENHRY, CDR2 SYGVKD. V gave up 3 bases and J gave up 5 bases, with 16 bases separating them. This CDR3 region has 15 residues.

The chain is built from TRBV7-9 and TRBJ1-5, with D perhaps matching TRBD1 (5 bases). With 3 bases removed from V and 7 bases from J, the gap between germline ends came to 13 bases. The CDR3 runs 14 residues. The germline V gene has CDR1 SEHNR and CDR2 FQNEAQ (reference sequence). The CDR3 spells CASSLGQREQPQHF. Here the CDR3 DNA reads TGTGCCAGCAGCTTGGGGCAGCGGGAGCAGCCCCAGCATTTT. Full variable domain (remainder filled in from reference TRBV7-9 and TRBJ1-5): DTGVSQNPRHKITKRGQNVTFRCDPISEHNRLYWYRQTLGQGPEFLTYFQNEAQLEKSRLLSDRFSAERPKGSFSTLEIQRTEQGDSAMYLCASSLGQREQPQHFGDGTRLSIL.

The chain combines TRBV24-1 with TRBJ2-5; 7 positions match TRBD1. The ends lost 4 bases at V and 0 bases at J; junction bases unmatched: 4. Germline V gene sequence: CDR1 KGHDR, CDR2 SFDVKD. This CDR3 region has 15 residues. This chain's CDR3 is CATSEPTGDQETQYF. The CDR3 bases are TGTGCCACCAGTGAACCAACAGGGGACCAAGAGACCCAGTACTTC.

This sequence joins TRBV27 and TRBJ1-2; TRBD1 agrees at 9 bases. Germline-derived CDR1 and CDR2 are MNHEY and SMNVEV (reference sequence). The CDR3 length is 12 residues. J was trimmed by 6 bases and V by 8 bases; bases with no gene match: 4. The CDR3 spells CASADRGDGYTF. The CDR3, as DNA: TGTGCCAGCGCCGACAGGGGGGATGGCTACACCTTC.

A few counts support this clone. V usage is TRBV19 and J usage is TRBJ1-5, with D perhaps TRBD1 (6 bases). This CDR3 is 17 amino acids long. The V and J ends lost 5 bases and 0 bases respectively, with 17 bases between them. CDR1 is LNHDA, CDR2 SQIVND, per germline (reference sequence). The CDR3 DNA reads as TGTGCCAGTAGTCCAGGACAGAGAGTCTATAGCAATCAGCCCCAGCATTTT. This translates into CASSPGQRVYSNQPQHF.

The V gene is TRBV6-5, the J gene TRBJ2-7; perhaps TRBD1 as D (6 bases). V was clipped by 10 bases and J by 8 bases, with 15 bases between them. The length of the CDR3 is 11 residues. The germline V gene encodes CDR1 MNHEY and CDR2 SVGAGI. CDR3: CATWTDSKQYF. DNA of the CDR3: TGTGCCACCTGGACAGATAGCAAGCAGTACTTC.

The chain is built from TRBV5-4 and TRBJ1-3, with TRBD1 identical over 7 bases. The CDR3 loop spans 16 amino acids. Germline loops: CDR1 SGHNT, CDR2 YYREEE (reference sequence). V lost 4 bases and J lost 2; bases outside the gene matches: 9. CDR3 sequence: CASSTRQGGAGNTIYF. The CDR3 DNA sequence: TGTGCCAGCAGCACCAGACAGGGAGGAGCTGGAAACACCATATATTTT.

The chain joins TRBV10-3 to TRBJ1-2; D gene uncertain. Trimming removed 10 bases from V and 5 bases from J, with 14 bases in between. The germline V gene has CDR1 ENHRY and CDR2 SYGVKD. The CDR3 totals 12 residues. CDR3 residues: CATGRDPYGYTF. DNA of the CDR3: TGTGCCACCGGCCGGGATCCTTATGGCTACACCTTC.

The rearrangement uses TRBV19 and TRBJ2-5; a weak D match, TRBD1 (5 bases). This CDR3 comprises 13 residues. Trimming left V 1 base short and J 6 bases short, with 9 bases between. CDR1 and CDR2 from the germline V gene are LNHDA and SQIVND (reference sequence). DNA for the CDR3: TGTGCCAGTAGTATAGGACAGTTGAAGACCCAGTACTTC. Translated: CASSIGQLKTQYF.

The rearrangement uses TRBV29-1 and TRBJ2-7; the match to TRBD1 covers 9 bases. This CDR3 is built from 15 residues. V shed 2 bases and J 2 bases; nucleotides not matched to a gene: 7. Germline CDR1 SQVTM, CDR2 ANQGSEA. CDR3: CSVERKGQGTYEQYF. CDR3 nucleotides: TGCAGCGTTGAAAGGAAGGGACAGGGTACCTACGAGCAGTACTTC.

The CDR3: CASSLQGSHNEKLFF. The CDR3 DNA reads as TGTGCCAGCAGCCTTCAGGGGTCTCATAATGAAAAACTGTTTTTT. The genes are TRBV7-2 and TRBJ1-4; possibly TRBD1 for D (6 bases). V was clipped by 5 bases and J by 4 bases, with 14 bases between them. Looked up from germline, CDR1 is SGHTA and CDR2 is FQGNSA. CDR3 length: 15 amino acids.

This clone was recorded only once. This rearrangement joins TRBV3-1 (or the pseudogene TRBV3-2) to TRBJ2-1; no clear D. The CDR3 loop spans 15 amino acids. Per the germline V gene, CDR1 is LGHDT and CDR2 is YNNKEL (reference sequence). V dropped 0 bases and J dropped 3 bases, with 9 bases sitting between them. CDR3 DNA: TGTGCCAGCAGCCAAGATACCTATTTCTACAATGAGCAGTTCTTC. Translated, it gives CASSQDTYFYNEQFF.

The chain joins TRBV7-8 to TRBJ1-2; D is uncertain. Germline V gene sequence: CDR1 SGHVS, CDR2 FQNEAQ. Trimming shortened V by 6 bases and J by 8 bases, and 13 bases separated the two germline ends. This CDR3 region has 12 residues. CDR3 nucleotides: TGTGCCAGCAGTTCCCCGGGTCGGGGCTACACCTTC. It is translated as CASSSPGRGYTF.

This rearrangement joins TRBV5-1 to TRBJ2-1; 8 bases are shared with TRBD1. The junction had 6 bases not matched to a gene; V was cut back by 4 bases and J by 3 bases. Germline V gives CDR1 SGHRS, CDR2 YFSETQ. CDR3 length: 15 amino acids. Here the CDR3 DNA reads TGCGCCAGCAGCATACAGGGGGAGGTCTACAATGAGCAGTTCTTC. The encoded protein is CASSIQGEVYNEQFF.

This clone is a singleton in its sample. J is TRBJ2-2 and V is TRBV19; TRBD2 agrees at 8 bases. J lost 7 bases, V lost 5 bases, and 9 bases had no gene match. The CDR3 has 15 residues. The germline CDR1 and CDR2 sequences are LNHDA and SQIVND (reference sequence). Here the CDR3 reads CASSPGTRMGGELFF. In nucleotides, the CDR3 is TGTGCCAGTAGTCCCGGGACTAGGATGGGCGGGGAGCTGTTTTTT.

Of note for this clone: The junction departs from the called germline gene at one end, perhaps through a read error. V is TRBV12-5 and J is TRBJ2-7; D uncertain. CDR3 size: 13 residues. CDR1 is LGHNT, CDR2 FRNRAP, per germline. The CDR3 loop reads CASGFDIPYGQYF. The CDR3 region has the DNA TGTGCTAGTGGTTTTGACATCCCCTACGGGCAGTACTTC.

The rearrangement uses TRBV7-9 and TRBJ1-6; D not resolved. This CDR3 region has 12 residues. In germline, CDR1 is SEHNR, CDR2 FQNEAQ (reference sequence). The V end was cut by 2 bases, the J end by 8 bases, with 4 bases between. As DNA, the CDR3 is TGTGCCAGCAGCTTAACTTATTCACCCCTCCACTTT. As protein: CASSLTYSPLHF.

The chain recombines TRBV27 with TRBJ2-7; D is unclear. CDR3 length equals 15 residues. Trimming removed 0 bases at V and 0 bases at J, with 9 bases between. Germline assignment: CDR1 MNHEY and CDR2 SMNVEV (reference sequence). Here the CDR3 DNA reads TGTGCCAGCAGTTTATCGATCCAGGTCTCCTACGAGCAGTACTTC. Protein sequence: CASSLSIQVSYEQYF.

The V gene is TRBV5-1, the J gene TRBJ2-1; 10 nucleotides match TRBD2. The V gene's germline CDR1 is SGHRS and CDR2 YFSETQ. The V gene end was trimmed by 4 bases and the J gene end by 6 bases; junction bases not matched to a gene: 7. The CDR3 is made up of 15 amino acids. CDR3 in amino acids: CASSPGSGGANEQFF. The CDR3 DNA sequence: TGCGCCAGCAGCCCTGGAAGCGGGGGGGCCAATGAGCAGTTCTTC.

This chain uses TRBV5-5 with TRBJ1-1; D is undetermined. Per the germline V gene, CDR1 is SGHKS and CDR2 is YYEKEE (reference sequence). Between the trimmed V and J ends, which lost 3 bases and 9 bases, there was a span of 18 bases. The length of the CDR3 is 14 residues. The CDR3 nucleotides read TGTGCCAGCAGCTCCAACTCGGCGGAAAGGAAAGCTTTCTTT. Protein sequence: CASSSNSAERKAFF. Filled out from reference TRBV5-5 and TRBJ1-1, the complete variable domain reads DAGVTQSPTHLIKTRGQQVTLRCSPISGHKSVSWYQQVLGQGPQFIFQYYEKEERGRGNFPDRFSARQFPNYSSELNVNALLLGDSALYLCASSSNSAERKAFFGQGTRLTVV.

The rearrangement uses TRBV3-1 (or the pseudogene TRBV3-2) and TRBJ2-2; 9 bases fit TRBD2. Germline-derived CDR1 and CDR2 are LGHDT and YNNKEL (reference sequence). The trim removed 2 bases at V and 5 bases at J, leaving 6 bases unmatched. The CDR3 covers 16 residues. The CDR3 DNA is TGTGCCAGCAGCCAACCCGCGGGGGGGCATACCGGGGAGCTGTTTTTT. Translating it yields CASSQPAGGHTGELFF.

This chain uses TRBV9 with TRBJ1-3; D remains unclear. This CDR3 spans 15 amino acids. Between the trimmed V and J ends, which lost 4 bases and 0 bases, there was a span of 11 bases. CDR1 SGDLS and CDR2 YYNGEE come from the germline V gene. CDR3 coding DNA: TGTGCCAGCAGCTCGCTTTCGAGCTCTGGAAACACCATATATTTT. It specifies CASSSLSSSGNTIYF. Variable domain in full (rest from reference TRBV9 and TRBJ1-3): DSGVTQTPKHLITATGQRVTLRCSPRSGDLSVYWYQQSLDQGLQFLIQYYNGEERAKGNILERFSAQQFPDLHSELNLSSLELGDSALYFCASSSLSSSGNTIYFGEGSWLTVV.

CDR3 bases: TGTGCCAGCGCGGCGGGGGCATTAAAAGAGACCCAGTACTTC. Translation: CASAAGALKETQYF. This chain uses TRBV27 with TRBJ2-5, with TRBD2 as a possible D gene (7 bases). The CDR3 has 14 amino acids. The germline CDR1 and CDR2 sequences are MNHEY and SMNVEV (reference sequence). V lost 8 bases and J 3 bases, leaving 16 bases between the germline ends.